A selection of T cell receptor beta chains follows, all from one sample in a study of CD8 T cells in ankylosing spondylitis. TCRdb used MiXCR to reprocess the 5' RACE reads, holding one entry per CDR3 protein. The sample has 340,000 or so distinct CDR3 sequences; approximately 15% are singletons. Sequencing was done on a sample of blood, either unsorted or a sorted T cell fraction (not recorded which). Every receptor here comes from a male donor with ankylosing spondylitis or in good health (not recorded which). CDR3s include the opening cysteine and the closing phenylalanine or tryptophan. D genes are given only for firm matches. The size entry is marked missing in some rows and otherwise reads once, few, many or a size class.

j_gene | v_gene | d_gene | abundance | CDR3aa | CDR3nt
TRBJ2-2 | TRBV29-1 | NA | many | CSAGTHTGELFF | TGCAGCGCGGGGACTCACACCGGGGAGCTGTTTTTT
TRBJ2-7 | TRBV9 | NA | NA | CASSVEEGWTFGFYEQYF | TGTGCCAGCAGCGTAGAGGAAGGGTGGACCTTCGGTTTCTACGAGCAGTACTTC
TRBJ2-1 | TRBV7-2 | NA | NA | CASSPSRGAIKDNEQFF | TGTGCCAGCAGCCCCTCCCGAGGGGCTATTAAGGACAATGAGCAGTTCTTC
TRBJ2-2 | TRBV16 | NA | few | CASSQKGQSGGGELFF | TGTGCCAGCAGCCAAAAGGGACAATCAGGAGGCGGGGAGCTGTTTTTT
TRBJ2-3 | TRBV10-3 | TRBD2 | few | CAISESQRGSTDTQYF | TGTGCCATCAGTGAGTCGCAGCGGGGGTCCACAGATACGCAGTATTTT
TRBJ2-7 | TRBV7-9 | NA | NA | CASTFSGGDKEQYF | TGTGCCAGCACCTTCTCCGGCGGCGATAAGGAGCAGTACTTC
TRBJ2-3 | TRBV12-3/TRBV12-4 | NA | few | CASSLQGVDTQYF | TGTGCCAGCAGTTTACAGGGAGTAGATACGCAGTATTTT
TRBJ2-7 | TRBV12-3/TRBV12-4 | NA | few | CASSLWERAEQYF | TGTGCCAGCAGTTTGTGGGAGAGGGCCGAGCAGTACTTC
TRBJ1-2 | TRBV11-2 | NA | NA | CASSSDRGGYTF | TGTGCCAGCAGTTCGGATCGGGGAGGCTACACCTTC
TRBJ2-1 | TRBV11-2 | TRBD2 | few | CASSPRGLAGAYYNEQFF | TGTGCCAGCAGCCCTCGCGGACTAGCGGGAGCTTACTACAATGAGCAGTTCTTC
TRBJ1-1 | TRBV3-1 | NA | few | CASRPLAGSAAFF | TGTGCCAGCAGGCCATTAGCGGGGTCGGCAGCTTTCTTT
TRBJ2-2 | TRBV2 | NA | NA | CASSVGQASITGELFF | TGTGCCAGCAGTGTTGGGCAGGCTTCGATCACCGGGGAGCTGTTTTTT
TRBJ2-5 | TRBV10-3 | NA | many | CAIREDSLKETQYF | TGTGCCATCAGGGAGGACAGTCTTAAAGAGACCCAGTACTTC
TRBJ1-2 | TRBV4-1 | NA | many | CASSQRQISNYGYTF | TGCGCCAGCAGCCAAAGGCAGATCAGTAACTATGGCTACACCTTC
TRBJ2-7 | TRBV5-1 | NA | NA | CASSLLSDPHEQYF | TGCGCCAGCAGCCTGTTATCCGATCCGCACGAGCAGTACTTC
TRBJ2-3 | TRBV20-1 | TRBD2 | NA | CSARPPLAGITDTQYF | TGCAGTGCTAGACCCCCACTAGCGGGAATCACAGATACGCAGTATTTT
TRBJ2-3 | TRBV29-1 | NA | NA | CSATKGPYTDTQYF | TGCAGCGCCACAAAGGGTCCTTACACAGATACGCAGTATTTT
TRBJ1-1 | TRBV5-1 | TRBD1 | NA | CASSWGQGRVLNTEAFF | TGCGCCAGCAGCTGGGGACAGGGGCGGGTCCTGAACACTGAAGCTTTCTTT
TRBJ2-2 | TRBV5-6 | TRBD2 | few | CASSFRTSGSRVNTGELFF | TGTGCCAGCAGCTTCAGGACTAGCGGGAGCAGGGTGAACACCGGGGAGCTGTTTTTT
TRBJ2-7 | TRBV11-2 | NA | NA | CASSLGTILREQYF | TGTGCCAGCAGCTTAGGGACGATTCTGCGCGAGCAGTACTTC
TRBJ2-5 | TRBV6-1 | TRBD2 | many | CASSVGTSGVKYF | TGTGCCAGCAGTGTCGGGACTAGCGGAGTCAAGTACTTC
TRBJ2-1 | TRBV4-2 | NA | few | CASSTTQRADNEQFF | TGTGCCAGCAGCACCACCCAGCGGGCAGACAATGAGCAGTTCTTC
TRBJ1-2 | TRBV3-1 | NA | NA | CASSQGRQYGYTF | TGTGCCAGCAGCCAAGGTCGGCAGTATGGCTACACCTTC
TRBJ2-5 | TRBV18 | NA | many | CASSPRGQETQYF | TGTGCCAGCAGTCCCCGGGGTCAAGAGACCCAGTACTTC
TRBJ2-5 | TRBV11-2 | NA | NA | CASSLAVETQYF | TGTGCCAGCAGCTTAGCGGTAGAGACCCAGTACTTC
TRBJ1-2 | TRBV20-1 | NA | NA | CSARPTGQAYNYGYTF | TGCAGTGCTAGACCCACGGGCCAAGCTTATAACTATGGCTACACCTTC
TRBJ2-7 | TRBV13 | TRBD2 | NA | CASSLGLAGEEQYF | TGTGCCAGCAGCTTGGGACTAGCGGGAGAGGAGCAGTACTTC
TRBJ1-2 | TRBV19 | NA | few | CASSPGWLYGYTF | TGTGCCTCCTCGCCCGGGTGGCTCTATGGCTACACCTTC
TRBJ2-3 | TRBV15 | TRBD2 | NA | CATSRPSGRASDTQYF | TGTGCCACCAGTCGGCCTAGCGGGAGGGCCAGTGATACGCAGTATTTT
TRBJ1-6 | TRBV3-1 | NA | few | CASSQEERNSPLHF | TGTGCCAGCAGCCAAGAAGAGCGCAATTCACCCCTCCACTTT
TRBJ2-3 | TRBV11-2 | NA | NA | CASSSSVKPSTDTQYF | TGTGCCAGCAGCTCCTCGGTTAAGCCTAGCACAGATACGCAGTATTTT
TRBJ1-6 | TRBV4-1 | NA | NA | CASSQGRPGSSYNSPLHF | TGCGCCAGCAGCCAAGGAAGACCAGGGAGCTCCTATAATTCACCCCTCCACTTT
TRBJ2-3 | TRBV6-1 | TRBD1 | few | CASRGQGVDTQYF | TGTGCCAGCAGGGGACAGGGGGTAGATACGCAGTATTTT
TRBJ2-7 | TRBV12-3/TRBV12-4 | NA | few | CASSFLAEQYF | TGTGCCAGCAGTTTCTTGGCCGAGCAGTACTTC
TRBJ2-2 | TRBV5-1 | TRBD1 | few | CASSLTGGNGELFF | TGCGCCAGCAGCTTGACAGGGGGCAACGGGGAGCTGTTTTTT
TRBJ2-7 | TRBV6-1 | TRBD1 | many | CASRPDRGLRNEQYF | TGTGCCAGCAGACCGGACAGGGGGCTTAGGAACGAGCAGTACTTC
TRBJ2-2 | TRBV5-1 | NA | NA | CASSPPAGEDTGELFF | TGCGCCAGCAGCCCCCCCGCAGGGGAGGACACCGGGGAGCTGTTTTTT
TRBJ2-7 | TRBV6-1 | NA | NA | CASSEGPTTYEQYF | TGTGCCAGCAGTGAAGGGCCTACAACCTACGAGCAGTACTTC
TRBJ1-2 | TRBV12-3/TRBV12-4 | NA | NA | CASSLHPAGYTF | TGTGCCAGCAGTTTGCACCCCGCGGGCTACACCTTC
TRBJ1-1 | TRBV28 | NA | NA | CASSLGEQAFF | TGTGCCAGCAGTTTAGGGGAGCAAGCTTTCTTT
TRBJ2-3 | TRBV5-1 | NA | few | CASSLAPSLDTQYF | TGCGCCAGCAGCTTGGCCCCCTCTTTGGATACGCAGTATTTT
TRBJ2-5 | TRBV5-1 | NA | NA | CASSLVQQETQYF | TGCGCCAGCAGCTTGGTTCAGCAAGAGACCCAGTACTTC
TRBJ2-7 | TRBV12-3/TRBV12-4 | NA | many | CASSLDHGYEQYF | TGTGCCAGCAGTTTAGACCACGGCTACGAGCAGTACTTC
TRBJ1-4 | TRBV5-1 | NA | NA | CASSFDRPATNEKLFF | TGCGCCAGCAGCTTTGACAGACCAGCAACTAATGAAAAACTGTTTTTT